The 22 T cell receptor beta chains listed next were all sequenced from one sample in a study of T-cell reconstitution after alpha-beta-depleted transplantation in children. Preparation of the TCRbeta library was carried out with unique molecular identifiers. Each CDR3 protein gets one entry after TCRdb re-called the PCR reads with MiXCR. In the table there are around 200,000 distinct CDR3 sequences, around 9.2% of which are singletons. The sample in question was PBMCs, mostly from graft donor cells, obtained 360 days after TCRalphabeta/CD19-depleted stem cell transplant. The receptors were gathered from a male patient aged 2 to 10 who had a stem cell transplant for acute myeloid leukemia, so the T cells may come from the graft donor.

Many counts were recorded for this clonotype. This sequence joins TRBV20-1 and TRBJ1-2; the D gene is possibly TRBD1 (5 bases). V was cut by 0 bases and J by 4 bases, with 6 bases left in between. Germline-derived CDR1 and CDR2 are DFQATT and SNEGSKA (reference sequence). This CDR3 region has 12 residues. The CDR3 bases are TGCAGTGCTAGAGACAGGGCCTATGGCTACACCTTC. Protein product: CSARDRAYGYTF.

The chain carries TRBV7-2 and TRBJ2-1; D tentatively fits TRBD1 or TRBD2 (5 bases each). This CDR3 comprises 16 residues. Germline CDR1 is SGHTA and CDR2 is FQGNSA. The ends were cut back, 0 bases at V and 3 bases at J, with 12 bases in the middle. The CDR3 DNA follows: TGTGCCAGCAGCTTAGCGGGGGACCTTGGCTACAATGAGCAGTTCTTC. It specifies CASSLAGDLGYNEQFF.

This clonotype appeared a few times. The CDR3 spells CASSHRQGGDEQFF. The CDR3 DNA reads as TGCGCCAGCAGCCACAGACAGGGAGGCGATGAGCAGTTCTTC. The V gene is TRBV5-1, the J gene TRBJ2-1, with D tentatively TRBD1 (7 bases). Germline V gives CDR1 SGHRS, CDR2 YFSETQ. This CDR3 is built from 14 residues. The V end was cut by 4 bases, the J end by 8 bases, with 16 bases between.

Only a few counts were recorded for this clonotype. V gene TRBV20-1 combines with J gene TRBJ2-7; D not certain. CDR3 length: 14 residues. The ends were cut back, 3 bases at V and 4 bases at J, with 16 bases in the middle. The germline V gene has CDR1 DFQATT and CDR2 SNEGSKA (reference sequence). The CDR3 coding sequence is TGCAGTGCTAGCCGGACCCCTTTGTTGTACGAGCAGTACTTC. It yields the protein CSASRTPLLYEQYF.

This clonotype appeared a few times. DNA of the CDR3: TGCGCCAGCAGCTTGGTGAGGGGGCCGTGGACCGGGGAGCTGTTTTTT. Residues: CASSLVRGPWTGELFF. The chain combines TRBV5-1 with TRBJ2-2, with TRBD1 matching 7 bases. Germline CDR1 and CDR2: SGHRS and YFSETQ. The V gene end was trimmed by 0 bases and the J gene end by 5 bases; junction bases not matched to a gene: 7. This CDR3 region has 16 residues.

This clonotype was found a few times. The chain recombines TRBV5-1 with TRBJ2-1, with 14 bases fitting TRBD2. The CDR3 has 14 residues. With V trimmed by 4 bases and J by 11 bases, 5 bases remained unmatched. In germline, CDR1 is SGHRS, CDR2 YFSETQ. Here the CDR3 reads CASSQGTSGSKQFF. CDR3 in DNA: TGCGCCAGCAGCCAAGGGACTAGCGGGAGTAAGCAGTTCTTC. The variable domain in full, with the rest retrieved from reference TRBV5-1 and TRBJ2-1, is KAGVTQTPRYLIKTRGQQVTLSCSPISGHRSVSWYQQTPGQGLQFLFEYFSETQRNKGNFPGRFSGRQFSNSRSEMNVSTLELGDSALYLCASSQGTSGSKQFFGPGTRLTVL.

This clonotype occurred many times. This rearrangement joins TRBV20-1 to TRBJ1-1; TRBD1 might be the D (6 bases). The CDR3 loop spans 13 amino acids. The V and J ends lost 6 bases and 3 bases respectively, with 14 bases between them. Germline CDR1 is DFQATT and CDR2 is SNEGSKA (reference sequence). CDR3 residues: CSARRGRDTEAFF. CDR3 sequence (DNA): TGCAGTGCCCGGCGGGGGCGGGACACTGAAGCTTTCTTT.

This clonotype was found many times. J is TRBJ2-1 and V is TRBV5-4, with 9 bases matching TRBD2. In germline, CDR1 is SGHNT, CDR2 YYREEE (reference sequence). The CDR3 sequence is 16 residues long. V was pared by 3 bases and J by 5 bases, with 9 bases of the junction left unmatched. The CDR3 DNA sequence: TGTGCCAGCAGCTCCCAGTTTAGCGGGAGTAACAATGAGCAGTTCTTC. This encodes CASSSQFSGSNNEQFF.

This clonotype was observed many times. CDR3 region: CASRRISGDTIYF. CDR3 in DNA: TGTGCCAGCAGAAGGATCTCGGGAGACACCATATATTTT. The chain combines TRBV12-3 or TRBV12-4 with TRBJ1-3; D not certain. The CDR3 consists of 13 residues. V was cut by 6 bases and J by 8 bases, with 14 bases left in between.

This clonotype was observed a handful of times. The rearrangement joins TRBV6-5 to TRBJ2-1; D might be TRBD2 (6 bases). Germline values: CDR1 MNHEY, CDR2 SVGAGI. The CDR3 length is 15 residues. V shed 4 bases and J shed 0 bases, with 10 bases lying between them. In DNA form, the CDR3 reads TGTGCCAGCAGTTCCGGGACTCCCTCCTACAATGAGCAGTTCTTC. This sequence encodes CASSSGTPSYNEQFF.

The chain couples TRBV20-1 to TRBJ2-7; D remains unclear. The CDR3 runs to 14 residues. Germline V lookup: CDR1 DFQATT, CDR2 SNEGSKA (reference sequence). Trimming took 0 bases from V and 3 from J, leaving 12 bases between them. CDR3 DNA sequence: TGCAGTGCTAGAGATAGGCGGCAGATCTACGAGCAGTACTTC. The encoded protein is CSARDRRQIYEQYF.

The sample holds a few counts of this clonotype. The rearrangement joins TRBV7-9 to TRBJ2-1; the match to TRBD2 covers 9 bases. V dropped 4 bases and J dropped 0; count of bases not matched to a gene: 10. CDR3 length: 18 residues. Germline CDR1 and CDR2: SEHNR and FQNEAQ (reference sequence). Here the CDR3 reads CASSSYRTSASSYNEQFF. In DNA, the CDR3 is TGTGCCAGCAGCTCCTACCGGACTAGCGCGAGCTCCTACAATGAGCAGTTCTTC.

This clonotype was seen only a few times. This chain joins TRBV5-5 and TRBJ2-1; 7 bases are a match to TRBD1. There are 16 residues in the CDR3. Germline V gene lookup returns CDR1 SGHKS and CDR2 YYEKEE (reference sequence). V lost 4 bases, J lost 6 bases, and 13 bases stayed unmatched. The CDR3, as DNA: TGTGCCAGCAGCCGAACAGGGGCTGACGGAGGCAATGAGCAGTTCTTC. This codes for CASSRTGADGGNEQFF.

This clonotype has ten or more counts. The chain has TRBV6-2 or TRBV6-3 and TRBJ2-7; D unresolved. CDR3 length: 18 residues. V lost 0 bases and J 3 bases, leaving 21 bases between the germline ends. Germline V lookup: CDR1 MNHEY, CDR2 SVGEGT. CDR3 nucleotides: TGTGCCAGCAGTTACTCGACGCTCCGAGTGGTTACGGGCTACGAGCAGTACTTC. Protein: CASSYSTLRVVTGYEQYF.

CDR3 sequence (DNA): TGTGCCAGCAGTACTTTCGGGACAGAGAGCGGGAGTGGTGGCCATGAGCAGTTCTTC. It codes for CASSTFGTESGSGGHEQFF. This rearrangement joins TRBV5-2 to TRBJ2-1; the tabulated D call, TRBD1, remains unverified against the DNA. TRBV5-2 is a pseudogene segment. CDR3 length: 19 amino acids.

The chain employs TRBV7-9 and TRBJ1-6; D is perhaps TRBD1 (5 bases). In germline, CDR1 is SEHNR, CDR2 FQNEAQ (reference sequence). The CDR3 runs to 16 residues. The ends were cut back, 1 base at V and 8 bases at J, with 15 bases in the middle. DNA of the CDR3: TGTGCCAGCAGCTTAGGGACCAGGGTGAGGTATTCACCCCTCCACTTT. Protein sequence: CASSLGTRVRYSPLHF.

This clonotype came up a few times. V gene TRBV5-1 combines with J gene TRBJ2-5; D unresolved. Looked up from germline, CDR1 is SGHRS and CDR2 is YFSETQ. V was pared by 0 bases and J by 4 bases, with 7 bases between. This CDR3 is built from 13 residues. As DNA, the CDR3 is TGCGCCAGCAGCTTGGCATGGGGAGAGACCCAGTACTTC. This gives the protein CASSLAWGETQYF.

This clonotype was seen at least ten times. The rearrangement links TRBV10-3 to TRBJ2-2; 8 bases are a match to TRBD1. The V segment lost 10 bases and the J segment 6 bases; nucleotides outside the gene matches: 4. Per germline, CDR1 ENHRY and CDR2 SYGVKD. The CDR3 is made up of 12 amino acids. The chain's CDR3 is CATGTGAGELFF. The CDR3 DNA reads as TGTGCCACCGGGACAGGTGCCGGGGAGCTGTTTTTT.

The sample holds many counts of this clonotype. The chain combines TRBV19 with TRBJ1-3, with unresolved D. Germline V gene lookup returns CDR1 LNHDA and CDR2 SQIVND (reference sequence). CDR3 length equals 16 residues. Trimming pared 5 bases from V and 0 bases from J, leaving 14 bases between. This CDR3 is CASSGNIGSSGNTIYF. CDR3 DNA: TGTGCCAGTAGTGGTAACATTGGGAGCTCTGGAAACACCATATATTTT.

This clonotype came up many times. The chain combines TRBV5-1 with TRBJ2-3, with D possibly TRBD2 on 7 matching bases. The CDR3 extends over 13 amino acids. Trimming removed 5 bases at V and 3 bases at J, with 10 bases between. From germline, CDR1 is SGHRS and CDR2 YFSETQ. The CDR3 region has the DNA TGCGCCAGCAGTAGGGGGGGAACAGATACGCAGTATTTT. This sequence encodes CASSRGGTDTQYF.

Concerning this clonotype: With a much larger clone just one base away, this may be a read error. The chain combines TRBV4-2 with TRBJ2-3, with D perhaps matching TRBD1 or TRBD2 (5 bases each). Germline V lookup: CDR1 LGHNA, CDR2 YNFKEQ. This CDR3 comprises 15 residues. The CDR3 region has the DNA TGTGCCAGCAGCCAAGATGGGGAACCGGGACCAACGCGGTATTTT. Translation: CASSQDGEPGPTRYF.

This clonotype was seen only a few times. The chain carries TRBV19 and TRBJ2-1, with 8 bases aligning to TRBD2. The CDR3 sequence is 17 residues long. The germline gives CDR1 LNHDA, CDR2 SQIVND (reference sequence). Trimming at V came to 3 bases and at J to 2 bases, leaving 9 bases not matched to a gene. CDR3 residues: CASSIPPLADPYNEQFF. The DNA of the CDR3 is TGTGCCAGTAGTATCCCCCCACTAGCGGACCCCTACAATGAGCAGTTCTTC.